What follows is one TCR beta chain and its context. The antigen this receptor binds is unknown. One junction end disagrees with the germline gene, perhaps due to a read error. This record comes from a study of Graves' ophthalmopathy and Graves' hyperthyroidism (dated by TCRdb to the late 2010s). For the study in its entirety: Peripheral blood was collected at initial diagnosis, before any treatment. The study used signatures of the TCR beta repertoire to tell Graves' ophthalmopathy apart from Graves' hyperthyroidism and to predict which patients would progress to ophthalmopathy. In total, 135 blood samples were TCR-sequenced: some 40 ophthalmopathy, some 75 hyperthyroidism and approximately 17 hyperthyroidism-to-ophthalmopathy patients. To explore V-J signatures that separate ophthalmopathy from hyperthyroidism, a discovery set of more than 95 patients was enrolled, consisting of under 50 with ophthalmopathy and under 65 with stable hyperthyroidism. An independent validation cohort comprised 18 to 20 hyperthyroidism patients and over 15 patients who later progressed from hyperthyroidism to ophthalmopathy. In five or six hyperthyroidism patients, T-cell repertoires of thyroid tissue and blood were compared. Following sampling, methimazole starting at 30 mg daily was administered to hyperthyroidism patients, and high-dose intravenous methylprednisolone was administered to ophthalmopathy patients.

Ophthalmopathy patients were characterized by moderately to severely active disease, a Clinical Activity Score of at least 3, a NOSPECS grade of at least 4, and a disease duration under 3 months. Patients with other autoimmune diseases, uncontrolled infections, pregnancy or lactation were excluded from the study. Clinical symptoms, serum thyroxine, TRAb, thyroid ultrasound and orbital computed tomography were used for diagnosis. Using Ficoll-Paque density gradient centrifugation, PBMCs were isolated from approximately 11 ml of fresh peripheral blood. Total RNA was extracted using Trizol reagent, and RNA quality was checked on an Agilent 2100 Bioanalyzer. The full study reports these points: In cross-validation, the 13-signature model distinguished ophthalmopathy from stable hyperthyroidism with around 90% sensitivity and about 81% specificity, while in the test set the corresponding values were about 80% and 75%. In validation, the model predicted ophthalmopathy progression with roughly 68% sensitivity and 72.22% specificity; some 13 predicted patients were CT-confirmed with GO in a median of approximately six months. No statistical method was used to set the sample size in advance, and the investigators knew which group each participant was assigned to. Most of the expanded thyroid clonotypes with a frequency above 0.001 were also detected in blood, and it was suggested that the thyroid immune response may be reflected by blood repertoires.

For repertoire sequencing, TCR beta CDR3 regions were amplified from RNA transcripts. The first round was an RT-PCR using HTBI primers with the Qiagen OneStep RT-PCR kit, and this first round was followed by a second-round multiplex PCR, then size selection and purification. Libraries were sequenced on an Illumina HiSeq2000 using paired-end 100 bp reads. As for the authors' bioinformatics: SOAPnuke was used to process the reads, throwing out any read that had adapters, had uncalled bases, had a mean Phred below 15, or lacked an exact constant-primer or identifier match. COPE v1.2.5 was used to merge high-quality paired reads. Each unique nucleotide sequence was defined as a clonotype, and clonotypes were aligned to IMGT TRB V, D and J references with MiTCR v1.1. The analysis was limited to V-J combinations with a frequency above 0.0001, which together covered more than 98% of repertoires. For each V-J combination, a TCR clonal expansion and chaos score was defined as F50 clonal expansion divided by the chaos observed in the TCRdist matrix. Welch's t-statistics and random forest were used to narrow the features down to approximately twelve V-J combinations, which were then fed into a naive Bayes classifier. The Morisita-Horn index was used to measure how similar the thyroid and blood repertoires were. TCRdb trimmed public reads at Q25 via fastp, called clones via MiXCR and kept in-frame beta chains. Each entry merges the rows of one CDR3 protein and shows their most common DNA and genes. These V and J calls derive from TCRdb rather than the authors' analysis. Present in this sample are approximately 700,000 distinct CDR3 sequences, 35% to 50% of which were seen just once. About 40% of the sample comes from the top ten.

This receptor was taken from an adult man with Graves' ophthalmopathy. The sample taken for sequencing was peripheral blood.

The CDR3 region reads CASSLVGDGAYEQYF. The bases read TGTGCCAGCAGTTTAGTCGGGGACGGGGCCTACGAGCAGTACTTC. In this chain, TRBV10-3 is recombined with TRBJ2-7; the D segment might be TRBD1 or TRBD2, since each matches 5 bases. CDR1 is given as ENHRY and CDR2 as SYGVKD, both from the germline V gene. Taken from cysteine to phenylalanine, the CDR3 has 15 residues. CDR3 DNA is the only sequence kept; it has 45 bases, read in frame from the first base.